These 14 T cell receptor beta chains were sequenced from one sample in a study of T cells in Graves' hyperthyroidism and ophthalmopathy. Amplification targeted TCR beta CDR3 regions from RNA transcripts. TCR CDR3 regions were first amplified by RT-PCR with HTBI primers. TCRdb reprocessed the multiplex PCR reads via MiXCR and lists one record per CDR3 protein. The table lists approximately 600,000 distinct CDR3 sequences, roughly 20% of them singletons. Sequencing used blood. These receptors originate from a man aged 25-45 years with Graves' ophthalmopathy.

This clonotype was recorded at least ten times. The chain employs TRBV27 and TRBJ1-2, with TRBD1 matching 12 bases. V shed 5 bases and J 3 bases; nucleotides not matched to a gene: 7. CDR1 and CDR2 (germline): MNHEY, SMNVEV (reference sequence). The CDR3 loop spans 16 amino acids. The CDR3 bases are TGTGCCAGCAGTCCTGTACGGGACAGGGGGCACTATGGCTACACCTTC. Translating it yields CASSPVRDRGHYGYTF.

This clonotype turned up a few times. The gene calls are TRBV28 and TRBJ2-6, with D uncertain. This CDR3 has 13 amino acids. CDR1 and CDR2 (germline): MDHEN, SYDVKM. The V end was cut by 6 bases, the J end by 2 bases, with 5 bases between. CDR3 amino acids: CASRLTGANVLTF. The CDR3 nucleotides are TGTGCCAGCAGACTGACTGGGGCCAACGTCCTGACTTTC.

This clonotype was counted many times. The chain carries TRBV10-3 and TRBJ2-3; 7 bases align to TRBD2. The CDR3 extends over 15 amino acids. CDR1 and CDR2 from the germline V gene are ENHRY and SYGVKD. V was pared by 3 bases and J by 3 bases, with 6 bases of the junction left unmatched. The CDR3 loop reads CAISDQRDRTDTQYF. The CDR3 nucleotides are TGTGCCATCAGTGACCAGCGGGATAGGACAGATACGCAGTATTTT.

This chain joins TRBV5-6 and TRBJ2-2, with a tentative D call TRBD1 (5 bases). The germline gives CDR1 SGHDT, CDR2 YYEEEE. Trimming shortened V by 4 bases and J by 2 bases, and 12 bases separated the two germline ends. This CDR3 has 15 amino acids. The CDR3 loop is CASSRRDINTGELFF. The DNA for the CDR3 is TGTGCCAGCAGCCGCAGGGATATAAACACCGGGGAGCTGTTTTTT.

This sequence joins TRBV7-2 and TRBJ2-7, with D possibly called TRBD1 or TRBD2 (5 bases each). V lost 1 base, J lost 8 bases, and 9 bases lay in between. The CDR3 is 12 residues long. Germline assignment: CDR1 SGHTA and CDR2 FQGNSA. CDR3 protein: CASSLGPGQQYF. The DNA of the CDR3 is TGTGCCAGCAGCTTAGGGCCGGGACAGCAGTACTTC.

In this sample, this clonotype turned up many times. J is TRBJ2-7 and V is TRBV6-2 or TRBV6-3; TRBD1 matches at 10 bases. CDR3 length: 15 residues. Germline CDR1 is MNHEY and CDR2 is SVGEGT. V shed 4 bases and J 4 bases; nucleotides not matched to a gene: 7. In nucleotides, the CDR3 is TGTGCCAGCAGTTCCTCGGGGACAGGGGATTACGAGCAGTACTTC. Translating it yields CASSSSGTGDYEQYF.

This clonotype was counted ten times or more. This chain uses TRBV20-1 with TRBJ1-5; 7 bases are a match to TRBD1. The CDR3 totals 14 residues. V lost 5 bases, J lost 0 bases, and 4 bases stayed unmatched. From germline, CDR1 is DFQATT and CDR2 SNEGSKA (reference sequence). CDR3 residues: CSASTGPSNQPQHF. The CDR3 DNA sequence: TGCAGTGCTTCGACAGGGCCTAGCAATCAGCCCCAGCATTTT.

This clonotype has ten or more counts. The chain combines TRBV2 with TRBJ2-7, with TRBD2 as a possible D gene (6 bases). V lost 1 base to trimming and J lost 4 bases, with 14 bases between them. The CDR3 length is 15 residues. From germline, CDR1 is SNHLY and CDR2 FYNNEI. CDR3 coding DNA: TGTGCCAGCAGTGAAGGGACACGGGGGATTTACGAGCAGTACTTC. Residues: CASSEGTRGIYEQYF.

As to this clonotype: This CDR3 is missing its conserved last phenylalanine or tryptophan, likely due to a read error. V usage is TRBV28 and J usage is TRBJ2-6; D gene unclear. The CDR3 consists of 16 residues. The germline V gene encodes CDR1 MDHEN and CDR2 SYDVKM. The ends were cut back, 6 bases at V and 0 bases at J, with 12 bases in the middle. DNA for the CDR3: TGTGCCAGCAGCAAGCTCACTGACTCTGGGGCCAACGTCCTGACTCTC. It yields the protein CASSKLTDSGANVLTL.

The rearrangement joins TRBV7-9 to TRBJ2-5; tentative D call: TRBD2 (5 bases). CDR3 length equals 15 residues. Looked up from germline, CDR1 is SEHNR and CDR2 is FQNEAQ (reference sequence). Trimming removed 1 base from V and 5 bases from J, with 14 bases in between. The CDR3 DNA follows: TGTGCCAGCAGCTTAGGGCCGACTAAGGCGGAGACCCAGTACTTC. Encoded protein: CASSLGPTKAETQYF.

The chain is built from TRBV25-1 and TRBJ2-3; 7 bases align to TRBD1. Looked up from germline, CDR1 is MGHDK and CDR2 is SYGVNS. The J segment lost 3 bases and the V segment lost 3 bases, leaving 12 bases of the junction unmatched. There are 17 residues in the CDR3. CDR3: CASSDTRGQAGTDTQYF. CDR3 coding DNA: TGTGCCAGCAGTGATACCCGCGGACAGGCTGGTACAGATACGCAGTATTTT. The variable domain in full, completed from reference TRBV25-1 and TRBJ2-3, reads EADIYQTPRYLVIGTGKKITLECSQTMGHDKMYWYQQDPGMELHLIHYSYGVNSTEKGDLSSESTVSRIRTEHFPLTLESARPSHTSQYLCASSDTRGQAGTDTQYFGPGTRLTVL.

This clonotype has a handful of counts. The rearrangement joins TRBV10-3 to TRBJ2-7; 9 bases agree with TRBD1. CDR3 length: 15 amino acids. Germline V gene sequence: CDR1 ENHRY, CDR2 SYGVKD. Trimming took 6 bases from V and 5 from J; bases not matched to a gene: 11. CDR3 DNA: TGTGCCATCAGCAGAACTCCGGGACAGGGCAACGAGCAGTACTTC. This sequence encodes CAISRTPGQGNEQYF.

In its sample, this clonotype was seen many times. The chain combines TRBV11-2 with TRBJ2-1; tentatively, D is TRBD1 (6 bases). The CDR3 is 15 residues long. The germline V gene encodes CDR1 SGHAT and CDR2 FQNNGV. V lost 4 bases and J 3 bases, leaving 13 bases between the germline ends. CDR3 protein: CASSSSRDNYNEQFF. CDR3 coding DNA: TGTGCCAGCAGCTCCTCCCGGGACAACTACAATGAGCAGTTCTTC.

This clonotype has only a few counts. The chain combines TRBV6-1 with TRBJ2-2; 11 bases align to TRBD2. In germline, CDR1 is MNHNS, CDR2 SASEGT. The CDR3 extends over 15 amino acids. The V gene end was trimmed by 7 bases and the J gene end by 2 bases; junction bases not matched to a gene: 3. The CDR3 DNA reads TGTGCCAGCAACAGACTAGCGGGAAACACCGGGGAGCTGTTTTTT. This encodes CASNRLAGNTGELFF.